The entry that follows covers one TCR beta chain sequence. Specified treatment: about 20 received Ad26.COV2.S at low or high dose, single or two shots; a few received placebo; per-sample allocation not given. Specimen acquisition occurred on day 63 following the initial vaccine or placebo injection. J gave up 7 bases and V 2 bases, and 0 bases lay outside the gene matches. The CDR3 contains 12 residues. CDR1 and CDR2 from the germline V gene are MNHEY and SVGEGT. Libraries were prepared by immunoSEQ multiplex PCR; TCRdb keeps only in-frame clonotypes and omits some of them. Here the sample spans about 320,000 clones, roughly 90% being singletons. This entry comes from a study of Ad26.COV2.S vaccination and SARS-CoV-2 variants.

This clonotype originated in a person between 18 and 60 years old who received the Ad26.COV2.S COVID-19 vaccine or a placebo. The sample consisted of peripheral blood, taken in a trial of Ad26.COV2.S vaccine versus placebo. The V and J genes are TRBV6-2 or TRBV6-3 and TRBJ2-5; 8 bases line up with TRBD2. CDR3 loop: CASSYSGGTQYF. The CDR3 DNA reads as TGTGCCAGCAGTTACAGCGGGGGGACCCAGTACTTC.